This T cell receptor beta chain was documented in a study of OX40 agonist ivuxolimab in advanced cancers. Study background: The study enrolled dose-escalation patients with hepatocellular carcinoma, melanoma, renal cell or head and neck cancer. The study reported partial responses in three patients: one hepatocellular carcinoma, two cutaneous melanoma.

Study observations and caveats: The authors also found low normalized T-cell clonal expansion in some nonresponders. Relative to CD4+ cells, CD8+ T cells on average had more expanded clones.

A note on this clone: Its antigen is not known.

TCRdb's copy holds only in-frame clones and misses some; the assay was immunoSEQ multiplex PCR. Among approximately 63,000 clones, around 87% were seen once, and the ten largest hold 5.5% to 6.5%. The TCR comes from an adult with an advanced solid tumor such as melanoma, head and neck, liver or kidney cancer. Specimen: CD4+ or CD8+ T cells sorted from blood, collected in a trial of the OX40 agonist ivuxolimab.

This CDR3 reads CASSQGPGELFF. The CDR3 DNA sequence: TGTGCCAGCAGTCAGGGGCCCGGGGAGCTGTTTTTT. V is TRBV27 and J is TRBJ2-2; D possibly corresponds to TRBD1 (6 bases). The germline V gene encodes CDR1 MNHEY and CDR2 SMNVEV (reference sequence). There are 12 residues in the CDR3. With 5 bases removed from V and 6 bases from J, the gap between germline ends came to 7 bases.